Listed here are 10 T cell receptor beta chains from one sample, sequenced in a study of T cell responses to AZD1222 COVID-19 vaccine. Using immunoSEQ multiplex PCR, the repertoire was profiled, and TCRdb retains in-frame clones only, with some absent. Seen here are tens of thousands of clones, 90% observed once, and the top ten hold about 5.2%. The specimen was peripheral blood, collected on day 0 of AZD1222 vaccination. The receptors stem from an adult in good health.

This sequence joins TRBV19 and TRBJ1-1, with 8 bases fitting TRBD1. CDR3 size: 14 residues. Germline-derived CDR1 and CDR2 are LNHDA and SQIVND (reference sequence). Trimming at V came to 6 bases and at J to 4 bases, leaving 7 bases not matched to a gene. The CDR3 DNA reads TGTGCCAGTAGGGTACAGGGGGAAGTCACTGAAGCTTTCTTT. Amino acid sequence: CASRVQGEVTEAFF. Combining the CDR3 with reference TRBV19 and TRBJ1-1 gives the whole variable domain DGGITQSPKYLFRKEGQNVTLSCEQNLNHDAMYWYRQDPGQGLRLIYYSQIVNDFQKGDIAEGYSVSREKKESFPLTVTSAQKNPTAFYLCASRVQGEVTEAFFGQGTRLTVV.

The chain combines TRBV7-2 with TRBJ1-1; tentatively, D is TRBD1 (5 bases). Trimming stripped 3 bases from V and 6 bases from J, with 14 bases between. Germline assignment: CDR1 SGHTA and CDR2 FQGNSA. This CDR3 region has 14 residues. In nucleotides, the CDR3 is TGTGCCAGCAGCTTTGATCAAGGGGTCCCTGAAGCTTTCTTT. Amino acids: CASSFDQGVPEAFF.

CDR3 sequence (DNA): TGCAGTGCTAGTAAGGCGGGACAGTCCACAGATACGCAGTATTTT. Translated, it gives CSASKAGQSTDTQYF. The J gene is TRBJ2-3, the V gene TRBV20-1, with D perhaps matching TRBD1 (7 bases). The CDR3 consists of 15 residues. Looked up from germline, CDR1 is DFQATT and CDR2 is SNEGSKA (reference sequence). V lost 3 bases to trimming and J lost 2 bases, with 15 bases between them.

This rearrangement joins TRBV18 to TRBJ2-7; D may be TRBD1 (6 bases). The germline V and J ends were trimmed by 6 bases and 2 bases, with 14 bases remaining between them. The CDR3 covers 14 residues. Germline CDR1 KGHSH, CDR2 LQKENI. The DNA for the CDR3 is TGTGCCAGCTCCCCCGACAGGTCCACCTACGAGCAGTACTTC. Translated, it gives CASSPDRSTYEQYF.

DNA for the CDR3: TGTGCCAGCAGGACTCCAAGGGGGCAAGAGACCCAGTACTTC. This codes for CASRTPRGQETQYF. The chain joins TRBV28 to TRBJ2-5; possible D gene TRBD1, 6 bases. V was pared by 6 bases and J by 2 bases, with 13 bases between. There are 14 residues in the CDR3. CDR1 is MDHEN and CDR2 is SYDVKM in the germline V gene. The full variable domain, its missing parts supplied by reference TRBV28 and TRBJ2-5, is DVKVTQSSRYLVKRTGEKVFLECVQDMDHENMFWYRQDPGLGLRLIYFSYDVKMKEKGDIPEGYSVSREKKERFSLILESASTNQTSMYLCASRTPRGQETQYFGPGTRLLVL.

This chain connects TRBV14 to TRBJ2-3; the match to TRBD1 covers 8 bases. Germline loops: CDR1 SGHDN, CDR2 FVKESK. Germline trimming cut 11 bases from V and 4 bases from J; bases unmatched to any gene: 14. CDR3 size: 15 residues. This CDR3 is CARATLDRDPDTQYF. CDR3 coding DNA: TGTGCCCGCGCTACCCTGGACAGGGACCCAGATACGCAGTATTTT. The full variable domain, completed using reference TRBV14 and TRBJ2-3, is EAGVTQFPSHSVIEKGQTVTLRCDPISGHDNLYWYRRVMGKEIKFLLHFVKESKQDESGMPNNRFLAERTGGTYSTLKVQPAELEDSGVYFCARATLDRDPDTQYFGPGTRLTVL.

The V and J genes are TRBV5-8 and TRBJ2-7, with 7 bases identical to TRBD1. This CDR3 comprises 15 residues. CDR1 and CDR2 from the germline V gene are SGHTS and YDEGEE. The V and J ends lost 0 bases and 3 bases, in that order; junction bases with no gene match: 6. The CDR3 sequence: CASSLERQGLYEQYF. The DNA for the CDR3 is TGTGCCAGCAGCTTGGAGCGACAGGGCCTCTACGAGCAGTACTTC.

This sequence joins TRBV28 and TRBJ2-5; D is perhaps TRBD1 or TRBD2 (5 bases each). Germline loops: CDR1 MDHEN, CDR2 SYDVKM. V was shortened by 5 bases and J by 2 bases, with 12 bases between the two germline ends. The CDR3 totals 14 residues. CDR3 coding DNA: TGTGCCAGCAGTGCTCCGGGGCGACAAGAGACCCAGTACTTC. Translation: CASSAPGRQETQYF.

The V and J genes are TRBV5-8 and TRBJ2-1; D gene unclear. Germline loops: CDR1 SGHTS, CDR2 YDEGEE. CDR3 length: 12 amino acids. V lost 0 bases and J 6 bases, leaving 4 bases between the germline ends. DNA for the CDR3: TGTGCCAGCAGCTTGGATGGCAATGAGCAGTTCTTC. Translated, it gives CASSLDGNEQFF.

CDR3 sequence reads: CASSFGQGSYEQYF. The CDR3 region has the DNA TGTGCCAGCAGTTTTGGACAGGGGTCCTACGAGCAGTACTTC. V gene TRBV27 combines with J gene TRBJ2-7; 9 nucleotides match TRBD1. The CDR3 runs to 14 residues. The trim removed 3 bases at V and 1 base at J, leaving 1 base unmatched. Germline values: CDR1 MNHEY, CDR2 SMNVEV (reference sequence).